The 10 T cell receptor beta chains listed next were all sequenced from one sample in a study of blood T cell repertoires in COVID-19. Profiled with immunoSEQ multiplex PCR; TCRdb holds only in-frame clones, not every one. The sample lists roughly 230,000 clones; approximately 86% were seen once. Input material: peripheral blood. These TCRs come from a woman aged 60-70 years with active or convalescent COVID-19.

The chain couples TRBV28 to TRBJ2-5, with 14 bases lining up with TRBD2. CDR1 and CDR2 (germline): MDHEN, SYDVKM. The CDR3 sequence is 16 residues long. Unmatched junction bases numbered 8, after V lost 4 bases and J lost 7 bases. CDR3 in DNA: TGTGCCAGCAGTTGGCGAGGACTAGCGGGGGGAGGGACCCAGTACTTC. This translates into CASSWRGLAGGGTQYF.

This rearrangement joins TRBV19 to TRBJ2-1; D perhaps matches TRBD1 (6 bases). Germline assignment: CDR1 LNHDA and CDR2 SQIVND (reference sequence). V lost 7 bases, J lost 10 bases, and 17 bases lay in between. The CDR3 runs to 13 residues. The CDR3 nucleotides read TGTGCCAGTAAGTTACAGGGTAAAGGGGAGCAGTTCTTC. Its translation is CASKLQGKGEQFF.

The chain recombines TRBV30 with TRBJ2-2; possible D gene TRBD1, 6 bases. This CDR3 has 14 amino acids. V shed 3 bases and J shed 0 bases, with 8 bases lying between them. From germline, CDR1 is GTSNPN and CDR2 SVGIG (reference sequence). The CDR3 reads CAWSRTANTGELFF. CDR3 sequence (DNA): TGTGCCTGGAGCAGGACAGCGAACACCGGGGAGCTGTTTTTT.

The rearrangement links TRBV28 to TRBJ1-5; maybe TRBD1 (6 bases). The length of the CDR3 is 16 residues. V was cut by 2 bases and J by 0 bases, with 11 bases left in between. Germline CDR1 is MDHEN and CDR2 is SYDVKM. CDR3 in amino acids: CASSLMGAYSNQPQHF. The CDR3 DNA is TGTGCCAGCAGTTTAATGGGGGCTTATAGCAATCAGCCCCAGCATTTT.

The chain couples TRBV5-4 to TRBJ2-7, with 9 positions matching TRBD2. The V gene end was trimmed by 0 bases and the J gene end by 6 bases; junction bases not matched to a gene: 7. This CDR3 spans 15 amino acids. Germline CDR1 is SGHNT and CDR2 is YYREEE (reference sequence). CDR3 sequence reads: CASSLEGTSTFEQYF. The CDR3 bases are TGTGCCAGCAGCTTGGAGGGGACTAGCACGTTCGAGCAGTACTTC. The variable domain in full, completed from reference TRBV5-4 and TRBJ2-7, reads ETGVTQSPTHLIKTRGQQVTLRCSSQSGHNTVSWYQQALGQGPQFIFQYYREEENGRGNFPPRFSGLQFPNYSSELNVNALELDDSALYLCASSLEGTSTFEQYFGPGTRLTVT.

This clone was found once. The chain links TRBV15 to TRBJ2-1; possible D gene TRBD2, 5 bases. V lost 0 bases, J lost 2 bases, and 8 bases lay in between. Germline CDR1 reads LNHNV; CDR2 reads YYDKDF (reference sequence). The CDR3 has 15 amino acids. In DNA, the CDR3 is TGTGCCACCAGCAGAGACGGGGTTACCTACAATGAGCAGTTCTTC. The encoded protein is CATSRDGVTYNEQFF.

On this clone: Other DNA sequences of this sample code for an identical CDR3. The chain couples TRBV10-3 to TRBJ2-2; 10 bases are shared with TRBD2. There are 16 residues in the CDR3. V was clipped by 2 bases and J by 2 bases; unmatched bases: 2. Germline V CDR1 and CDR2: ENHRY, SYGVKD. DNA for the CDR3: TGTGCCATCAGTGAGGCTAGCGGGGGTAACACCGGGGAGCTGTTTTTT. Encoded protein: CAISEASGGNTGELFF.

This chain links TRBV7-2 with TRBJ2-1; TRBD2 might be the D (5 bases). V gave up 1 base and J gave up 2 bases, with 12 bases separating them. The CDR3 covers 16 residues. The germline gives CDR1 SGHTA, CDR2 FQGNSA. The CDR3 DNA sequence: TGTGCCAGCAGCTTAGTGCGACTACATACCTACAATGAGCAGTTCTTC. As protein: CASSLVRLHTYNEQFF.

The rearrangement links TRBV12-3 or TRBV12-4 to TRBJ2-1; D might be TRBD1 (6 bases). The CDR3 is made up of 13 amino acids. V lost 10 bases and J 3 bases, leaving 13 bases between the germline ends. In DNA form, the CDR3 reads TGTGCCACCACAGGGTCCTACTACAATGAGCAGTTCTTC. Protein: CATTGSYYNEQFF.

The rearrangement uses TRBV24-1 and TRBJ2-1, with D maybe TRBD2 (7 bases). Germline V gene data show CDR1 as KGHDR and CDR2 as SFDVKD. Trimming left V 5 bases short and J 0 bases short, with 16 bases between. The CDR3 contains 17 residues. In DNA form, the CDR3 reads TGTGCCACCAGTGGGGGGGGCGGGTCGAGCTCCTACAATGAGCAGTTCTTC. Translated, it gives CATSGGGGSSSYNEQFF.